These 14 T cell receptor beta chains came from one sample sequenced in a study of CD8 T cells in ankylosing spondylitis. No antigens are known for them. Study results and caveats: A motif of under 10 highly homologous TCR beta variants was seen as apparently characteristic of ankylosing spondylitis blood.

TCRdb re-called the 5' RACE reads with MiXCR, one entry per CDR3 protein. The sample lists hundreds of thousands of distinct CDR3 sequences; 9.5% to 15% were seen once. Sequencing used blood, either unsorted or a sorted T cell fraction (not recorded which). The source is a male donor with ankylosing spondylitis.

This chain joins TRBV6-1 and TRBJ2-3, with 15 bases lining up with TRBD2. CDR3 size: 19 residues. The V and J ends lost 6 bases and 0 bases, in that order; junction bases with no gene match: 10. The germline CDR1 and CDR2 sequences are MNHNS and SASEGT. This CDR3 is CASSLGLAGGTRSTDTQYF. The DNA of the CDR3 is TGTGCCAGCAGCCTAGGACTAGCGGGAGGGACCCGGAGCACAGATACGCAGTATTTT.

This clonotype came up a few times. In DNA form, the CDR3 reads TGTGCCAGCAGTGAACTAGCGGGAGCGGGAGAGCAGTACGTC. Its translation: CASSELAGAGEQYV. The V call is TRBV6-1, the J call TRBJ2-7; 10 bases line up with TRBD2. Unmatched junction bases numbered 5, after V lost 2 bases and J lost 7 bases. The CDR3 length is 14 residues. CDR1 is MNHNS and CDR2 is SASEGT in the germline V gene.

The rearrangement joins TRBV20-1 to TRBJ1-4, with D unclear. Germline assignment: CDR1 DFQATT and CDR2 SNEGSKA (reference sequence). The CDR3 is made up of 15 amino acids. V was trimmed by 6 bases and J by 0 bases, leaving 14 bases between them. This CDR3 reads CSAQSGEATNEKLFF. The DNA of the CDR3 is TGCAGTGCCCAAAGCGGGGAAGCAACTAATGAAAAACTGTTTTTT.

This clonotype was seen more than once but under ten times. The chain links TRBV15 to TRBJ2-1; D ambiguous. CDR1 is LNHNV, CDR2 YYDKDF, per germline (reference sequence). The V end lost 1 base, the J end lost 9 bases, and 4 bases lay between the germline ends. CDR3 length: 11 amino acids. In DNA, the CDR3 is TGTGCCACCAGCAGAGCCCGTGAGCAGTTCTTC. Translating it yields CATSRAREQFF.

The chain is built from TRBV5-1 and TRBJ2-5; 7 nucleotides match TRBD2. V lost 4 bases and J lost 5; bases outside the gene matches: 8. CDR1 SGHRS and CDR2 YFSETQ come from the germline V gene. CDR3 length: 14 amino acids. CDR3 in DNA: TGCGCCAGCAGCCCTGAGGCGGGAGTGGAGACCCAGTACTTC. Its protein is CASSPEAGVETQYF.

This clonotype was found a few times. This sequence joins TRBV7-8 and TRBJ2-7; 8 positions match TRBD1. This CDR3 region has 15 residues. Trimming removed 4 bases from V and 6 bases from J; junction bases left unmatched: 11. The germline V gene has CDR1 SGHVS and CDR2 FQNEAQ. CDR3 DNA: TGTGCCAGCAGCTCCAGAGGACAGGGAAGTGGCGAGCAGTACGTC. As protein: CASSSRGQGSGEQYV.

The gene calls are TRBV5-1 and TRBJ2-6, with D possibly matching TRBD2 (6 bases). The CDR3 is made up of 16 amino acids. The V end was cut by 6 bases, the J end by 3 bases, with 16 bases between. CDR1 is SGHRS, CDR2 YFSETQ, per germline. The chain's CDR3 is CASTTTSLVGANVLTF. CDR3 sequence (DNA): TGCGCCAGCACCACGACTAGTTTGGTTGGGGCCAACGTCCTGACTTTC.

This clonotype was counted only a few times. The chain carries TRBV3-1 and TRBJ2-1, with 7 bases that match TRBD2. The length of the CDR3 is 16 residues. Germline-derived CDR1 and CDR2 are LGHDT and YNNKEL (reference sequence). The ends lost 1 base at V and 7 bases at J; junction bases unmatched: 10. CDR3 bases: TGTGCCAGCAGCCAAGCCGGGACTAAGGTTCCAAATGAGCAGTTCTTC. Its translation: CASSQAGTKVPNEQFF.

The chain recombines TRBV5-1 with TRBJ2-1, with D tentatively TRBD1 (5 bases). Trimming left V 4 bases short and J 9 bases short, with 14 bases between. Per germline, CDR1 SGHRS and CDR2 YFSETQ. The CDR3 is 13 residues long. The CDR3 region has the DNA TGCGCCAGCAGCCCCAGGGTAGTGGGTGAGCAGTTCTTC. It specifies CASSPRVVGEQFF.

This clonotype appeared a few times. The chain carries TRBV2 and TRBJ1-5; D is possibly TRBD1 (5 bases). V was pared by 5 bases and J by 6 bases, with 11 bases between. The CDR3 has 13 residues. CDR1 is SNHLY, CDR2 FYNNEI, per germline. The CDR3 sequence is CASSRGWGQPQHF. CDR3 DNA sequence: TGTGCCAGCAGTAGGGGCTGGGGTCAGCCCCAGCATTTT.

Ten or more counts support this clonotype. The V and J genes are TRBV4-1 and TRBJ2-1, with 8 nucleotides matching TRBD2. Germline loops: CDR1 MGHRA, CDR2 YSYEKL. The CDR3 spans 13 residues. The trim removed 4 bases at V and 9 bases at J, leaving 5 bases unmatched. This CDR3 is CASSPRTSGEQFF. The DNA for the CDR3 is TGCGCCAGCAGCCCCCGAACTAGCGGTGAGCAGTTCTTC.

Only a few counts were recorded for this clonotype. This rearrangement joins TRBV6-1 to TRBJ1-2; D may be TRBD1 (5 bases). Germline V gives CDR1 MNHNS, CDR2 SASEGT. V was clipped by 2 bases and J by 0 bases, with 10 bases between them. CDR3 length: 15 residues. The CDR3 DNA sequence: TGTGCCAGCAGTGAAAGTCAGGGCACTAACTATGGCTACACCTTC. Encoded protein: CASSESQGTNYGYTF.

This rearrangement joins TRBV18 to TRBJ1-2, with 7 bases identical to TRBD1. The length of the CDR3 is 13 residues. Trimming at V came to 5 bases and at J to 4 bases, leaving 4 bases not matched to a gene. CDR1 is KGHSH and CDR2 is LQKENI in the germline V gene. The CDR3, as DNA: TGTGCCAGCTCAGGCCCAGGGGGCTATGGCTACACCTTC. The encoded protein is CASSGPGGYGYTF.

This chain joins TRBV19 and TRBJ1-4; 8 bases fit TRBD1. The CDR3 has 15 residues. The junction had 9 bases not matched to a gene; V was cut back by 6 bases and J by 6 bases. Germline lookup yields CDR1 LNHDA and CDR2 SQIVND (reference sequence). In DNA form, the CDR3 reads TGTGCCAGTAGATCCCCCCGACAGGGGCATGAAAAACTGTTTTTT. It specifies CASRSPRQGHEKLFF.